This T cell receptor (beta chain) appears in the sequencing data of a study of cytomegalovirus exposure and HLA in healthy donors. Study results and caveats: Across HLA loci, a later analysis found differing TCR association rates, with DRB1 most and HLA-C fewest. It was reportedly the case that the classifier diagnosed cytomegalovirus status with high specificity and sensitivity.

The CDR3 has 11 residues. V was shortened by 8 bases and J by 5 bases, with 9 bases between the two germline ends. Germline assignment: CDR1 MNHNS and CDR2 SASEGT. In regard to this clone: Its antigen remains unknown.

Use of 60 Vbeta and 13 Jbeta primers characterized the PCR. This table comes from immunoSEQ multiplex PCR, and its TCRdb copy is limited to in-frame clones, with some not included. The sample carries about 100,000 clones, around 76% recorded once. This TCR was sampled from a woman aged 45-60 years in good health and CMV-seropositive. The chain couples TRBV6-1 to TRBJ1-1; unclear D gene. The source material was PBMCs. CDR3 loop: CASEDWTEAFF. CDR3 DNA sequence: TGTGCCAGCGAGGACTGGACTGAAGCTTTCTTT.